This T cell receptor (beta chain) was sequenced for a study of identifying expanded T cells in peripheral blood (dated by TCRdb to between 2018 and 2021). Study-level background: Separate aliquots of the same genomic DNA pool were sequenced to produce technical replicates, and four replicates were compared in pairs. What the research found in general, with its limitations: Across all healthy-donor time intervals, the beta-binomial model significantly cut both the number of clones called differentially abundant and the false-positive rate. The authors expected that over much longer intervals, such as months to years, biological variance in healthy repertoires might increase even further. In all healthy donors, the variance in clone template counts between samples taken around 14 days apart rose significantly as total template count increased. Between technical replicates the binomial model flagged around 1.3 differentially abundant clones, whereas over around 2 weeks the binomial model flagged about 16.4 and over roughly four weeks about 19.

With respect to this clone: Its cognate antigen has yet to be identified. No much larger clone is present one base from it, and per-base qualities are unavailable.

The CDR3, cysteine through phenylalanine, is 14 amino acids long. Left in the record is the CDR3 DNA by itself, 42 bases read in frame from the first base. CDR1 and CDR2 (LNHDA, SQIVND) derive from the germline V gene (reference sequence). V loses 5 bases of germline sequence and J loses 0 bases, and the interval between the two ends is 9 bases. The immunoSEQ Assay, which uses bias-controlled multiplex PCR amplification of genomic DNA, was used to profile TCRbeta CDR3 regions. In the source study's methods: To quantify the absolute abundance of each unique TCRbeta CDR3 region, the sequences were collapsed and filtered. Differential abundance was tested with two models: a binomial (Fisher-equivalent) model and a beta-binomial model that adds time-dependent variance fitted from healthy donors. Clones with fewer than 5 combined templates were removed, and a clone was called differentially abundant if the clone's Benjamini-Hochberg FDR was below 0.01. The form v = (b*log(k)+a)^2 was used to model beta-binomial variance as a function of total template count across the two samples. Here the immuneACCESS table is served through TCRdb, limited to in-frame sequences with V and J called. Missing clones are a known gap in these copies; in checked studies unresolved V genes cover under half, and the rest lacks a known reason. V and J calls and clone size are as listed in that table; D and trimming were resolved from the DNA. The sample table lists about 84,000 clones, around 87% of them with a count of one. The top ten hold about 5.6% of the sample.

During the collection period, no infections or other immune events were recorded for the healthy donors. Healthy-donor blood repertoires served as a training cohort to calibrate time-dependent variance in a beta-binomial model of T-cell clone differential abundance. There were roughly 10 healthy donors in the training cohort, of whom 3 were female and 7 were male. An age range of about 29 to 70 years, with an average of roughly 45 years, was recorded for the donors. Obtained from a commercial supplier, whole blood was collected from each healthy donor at three time points set about two weeks apart. For immunosequencing, genomic DNA was extracted from whole blood that had not been sorted.

This sequence was found in a person between 18 and 75 years old in good health. The sample comprised blood. The rearranged chain carries TRBV19 and TRBJ2-3; no D segment can be confidently identified. DNA sequence: TGTGCCAGTAGTTCGTGGGGTAGCACAGATACGCAGTATTTT. Its amino acids are CASSSWGSTDTQYF.